The rows below give T cell receptor beta chains drawn from one sample of a study of T cells in Graves' hyperthyroidism and ophthalmopathy. TCRdb analysed the multiplex PCR reads with MiXCR anew, one entry per CDR3 protein. The sample has under 350,000 distinct CDR3 sequences, about 20% seen once. The sequenced sample consisted of blood. These receptors originate from a woman aged 45-60 years with Graves' hyperthyroidism. CDR3s include the opening cysteine and the closing phenylalanine or tryptophan. The order of the fields is J gene, V gene, clone size, D gene, CDR3 protein, CDR3 DNA. D genes are given only for firm matches. Not every row has a clone size; where given, it reads once, few, many or a size class.

>TRBJ2-5|TRBV7-9|many|TRBD1
CASSPGTAQETQYF
TGTGCCAGCAGCCCAGGGACAGCCCAAGAGACCCAGTACTTC
>TRBJ2-2|TRBV18|few|.
CASSPSKNTGELFF
TGTGCCAGCTCACCATCGAAGAATACCGGGGAGCTGTTTTTT
>TRBJ1-2|TRBV27|.|TRBD1
CASSFRGTNYGYTF
TGTGCCAGCAGTTTCAGGGGGACTAACTATGGCTACACCTTC
>TRBJ2-5|TRBV11-2|many|TRBD2
CASSLGLAGGFETQYF
TGTGCCAGCAGCTTAGGGCTTGCGGGGGGGTTCGAGACCCAGTACTTC
>TRBJ1-2|TRBV2|.|.
CASSAQRYGYTF
TGTGCCAGCAGTGCACAAAGGTATGGCTACACCTTC
>TRBJ1-5|TRBV27|once|TRBD1
CASSGQGAGQPQHF
TGTGCCAGCAGTGGACAGGGGGCTGGACAGCCCCAGCATTTT
>TRBJ2-1|TRBV3-1|.|.
CASSQSRVGVQFF
TGTGCCAGCAGCCAATCCCGGGTAGGGGTGCAGTTCTTC
>TRBJ1-2|TRBV6-1|few|.
CASSERANYGYTF
TGTGCCAGCAGTGAACGGGCGAACTATGGCTACACCTTC
>TRBJ2-2|TRBV5-1|few|TRBD1
CASSFPGQEIMDTGELFF
TGCGCCAGCAGCTTCCCGGGACAGGAGATTATGGACACCGGGGAGCTGTTTTTT
>TRBJ2-3|TRBV6-1|.|.
CASSNPRADTQYF
TGTGCCAGCAGCAATCCCCGGGCCGATACGCAGTATTTT
>TRBJ1-5|TRBV18|many|.
CASSPTGTSQPQHF
TGTGCCAGCTCACCTACCGGGACATCTCAGCCCCAGCATTTT
>TRBJ2-7|TRBV6-5|.|TRBD2
CASSYSGTSEFYEQYF
TGTGCCAGCAGTTACTCCGGGACTAGCGAGTTTTACGAGCAGTACTTC
>TRBJ1-1|TRBV11-2|many|.
CASSLRMNTEAFF
TGTGCCAGCAGCTTAAGGATGAACACTGAAGCTTTCTTT
>TRBJ2-3|TRBV2|many|.
CASRSREGTDTQYF
TGTGCCAGCAGAAGCAGGGAAGGCACAGATACGCAGTATTTT
>TRBJ2-3|TRBV6-1|.|.
CASSPNEGDSLDTQYF
TGTGCCAGCAGTCCCAATGAGGGGGATTCACTTGATACGCAGTATTTT
>TRBJ2-1|TRBV20-1|few|.
CSATFGGGAGRNEQFF
TGCAGTGCTACTTTTGGGGGGGGGGCTGGTAGGAATGAGCAGTTCTTC
>TRBJ1-5|TRBV19|few|.
CASTSIPRANQPQHF
TGTGCCAGTACCTCTATCCCCAGGGCGAATCAGCCCCAGCATTTT
>TRBJ1-1|TRBV6-2/TRBV6-3|few|.
CASSRGRMNTEAFF
TGTGCCAGCAGCCGCGGGAGGATGAACACTGAAGCTTTCTTT
>TRBJ2-3|TRBV5-6|.|.
CASSLVRVSADTQYF
TGTGCCAGCAGCTTGGTACGGGTTTCAGCAGATACGCAGTATTTT
>TRBJ2-1|TRBV30|.|TRBD2
CAWRGLAGGEQFF
TGTGCCTGGAGGGGACTAGCGGGGGGAGAGCAGTTCTTC
>TRBJ2-5|TRBV12-3/TRBV12-4|many|.
CASSSTSKETQYF
TGTGCCAGCAGCTCGACTAGTAAAGAGACCCAGTACTTC
>TRBJ2-1|TRBV20-1|many|TRBD2
CSARDESSGGDEQFF
TGCAGTGCTAGAGATGAGTCTAGCGGGGGGGATGAGCAGTTCTTC
>TRBJ2-2|TRBV12-3/TRBV12-4|many|TRBD1
CASSRRGQANTGELFF
TGTGCCAGCAGCCGGAGAGGACAGGCGAACACCGGGGAGCTGTTTTTT
>TRBJ1-4|TRBV11-2|.|.
CARTLRVEFWATNEELFF
TGTGCCAGGACCTTGCGGGTGGAGTTTTGGGCAACTAATGAAGAACTGTTTTTT
>TRBJ1-1|TRBV11-2|many|TRBD1
CASSPIDRGITEAFF
TGTGCCAGCAGCCCAATAGACAGGGGGATCACTGAAGCTTTCTTT
>TRBJ1-3|TRBV13|.|.
CASGLAGPAGTTIYF
TGTGCCAGCGGCTTAGCCGGGCCGGCCGGAACCACCATATATTTT
>TRBJ1-2|TRBV27|many|.
CASSFGTRHGYTF
TGTGCCAGCAGTTTCGGGACAAGGCATGGCTACACCTTC
>TRBJ1-1|TRBV7-6|many|TRBD1
CASSLEGGGMNTEAFF
TGTGCCAGCAGCTTAGAGGGAGGGGGCATGAACACTGAAGCTTTCTTT
>TRBJ1-2|TRBV18|few|TRBD1
CASSPPAIPTGLHYGYTF
TGTGCCAGCTCACCACCGGCAATTCCGACAGGGTTGCACTATGGCTACACCTTC
>TRBJ2-6|TRBV10-3|.|.
CAISGGRLASGANVLTF
TGTGCCATCAGTGGGGGCAGATTAGCTTCTGGGGCCAACGTCCTGACTTTC
>TRBJ2-2|TRBV11-2|.|TRBD2
CASSAIAGGPSTGELFF
TGTGCCAGCAGCGCAATAGCGGGAGGGCCAAGTACCGGGGAGCTGTTTTTT
>TRBJ2-7|TRBV30|.|.
CAWKGSYEQYF
TGTGCCTGGAAAGGGTCCTACGAGCAGTACTTC
>TRBJ1-2|TRBV3-1|many|.
CASTYEGGGYTF
TGTGCCAGCACCTACGAAGGGGGAGGCTACACCTTC